What follows is one TCR beta chain and its context. Its antigen is still unknown. No quality values exist for individual bases; no much larger clone is one base distant. CDR1 and CDR2 are read off the germline V gene as SGHTA and FQGNSA. The V and J ends are trimmed by 10 bases and 5 bases, leaving 11 bases between them. The CDR3 contains 11 residues, cysteine and phenylalanine counted. The CDR3 DNA has 33 bases and is translated from base 1. TCRbeta CDR3 regions were amplified from genomic DNA by means of the immunoSEQ Assay, a bias-controlled multiplex PCR. As for how the authors treated the data: Within the assay, amplification of reference gene primers was used to estimate how many nucleated cells each sample contained. Sequence reads were collapsed and filtered to measure the absolute abundance of every unique TCRbeta CDR3 rearrangement. For each sample, productive Simpson clonality was calculated as the square root of Simpson's diversity index over productive rearrangements. This immuneACCESS table, as held by TCRdb, lists in-frame sequences with V and J called but not all clones. Of the missing ones, under half trace to an unresolved V gene in checked studies; the others have no known cause. V, J and clone size were drawn from that table, and D and trimming were deduced from the DNA. This sample gives around 150,000 clones in total; less than 85% of them show up just once. The top ten clones comprise 3% to 4% of the sample.

The collaborating institutions used their own protocols to collect whole blood in K2EDTA tubes. For TCRbeta analysis, collaborator samples were shipped as frozen whole blood, as isolated PBMCs, or as DNA extracted from either sample type. The data were obtained in a study of blood T cell repertoires in COVID-19 (dated by TCRdb to the early 2020s). In the study overall: Samples from collaborators originated in the United States, Italy and Spain and spanned both the acute and convalescent phases of COVID-19. Subjects who had been exposed to COVID-19, were actively infected with it, or had recovered from it provided the deeply sampled blood TCRbeta repertoires that made up the dataset. Samples came from the ongoing ImmuneRACE study (first 160 participants) plus 1,254 subjects from 6 global collaborators. A de-identified subject ID, COVID-19 status, age in years and sex were almost always included in the sample metadata. HLA class I and class II types, where available, came from metadata supplied by the sample provider rather than from assay-based typing. A freely available public database, intended as a resource for researchers studying the immune response to SARS-CoV-2, is where the repertoires were released. The prospective study material was composed of cDNA or gDNA derived from T cells, B-cell-depleted T cells, or PBMCs. Results the study describes overall, beyond this receptor: The amount of clinical and demographic metadata varied by source and participant and was provided uncurated.

The receptor comes from a human donor with acute or convalescent COVID-19. The donor label of this sample is uncertain. Material: peripheral blood. The rearranged chain carries TRBV7-2 and TRBJ1-2, with a weak D call of TRBD1 (6 bases match). The DNA sequence is TGTGCCAAGGCAGGGGCTTATGGCTACACCTTC. The translation is CAKAGAYGYTF.